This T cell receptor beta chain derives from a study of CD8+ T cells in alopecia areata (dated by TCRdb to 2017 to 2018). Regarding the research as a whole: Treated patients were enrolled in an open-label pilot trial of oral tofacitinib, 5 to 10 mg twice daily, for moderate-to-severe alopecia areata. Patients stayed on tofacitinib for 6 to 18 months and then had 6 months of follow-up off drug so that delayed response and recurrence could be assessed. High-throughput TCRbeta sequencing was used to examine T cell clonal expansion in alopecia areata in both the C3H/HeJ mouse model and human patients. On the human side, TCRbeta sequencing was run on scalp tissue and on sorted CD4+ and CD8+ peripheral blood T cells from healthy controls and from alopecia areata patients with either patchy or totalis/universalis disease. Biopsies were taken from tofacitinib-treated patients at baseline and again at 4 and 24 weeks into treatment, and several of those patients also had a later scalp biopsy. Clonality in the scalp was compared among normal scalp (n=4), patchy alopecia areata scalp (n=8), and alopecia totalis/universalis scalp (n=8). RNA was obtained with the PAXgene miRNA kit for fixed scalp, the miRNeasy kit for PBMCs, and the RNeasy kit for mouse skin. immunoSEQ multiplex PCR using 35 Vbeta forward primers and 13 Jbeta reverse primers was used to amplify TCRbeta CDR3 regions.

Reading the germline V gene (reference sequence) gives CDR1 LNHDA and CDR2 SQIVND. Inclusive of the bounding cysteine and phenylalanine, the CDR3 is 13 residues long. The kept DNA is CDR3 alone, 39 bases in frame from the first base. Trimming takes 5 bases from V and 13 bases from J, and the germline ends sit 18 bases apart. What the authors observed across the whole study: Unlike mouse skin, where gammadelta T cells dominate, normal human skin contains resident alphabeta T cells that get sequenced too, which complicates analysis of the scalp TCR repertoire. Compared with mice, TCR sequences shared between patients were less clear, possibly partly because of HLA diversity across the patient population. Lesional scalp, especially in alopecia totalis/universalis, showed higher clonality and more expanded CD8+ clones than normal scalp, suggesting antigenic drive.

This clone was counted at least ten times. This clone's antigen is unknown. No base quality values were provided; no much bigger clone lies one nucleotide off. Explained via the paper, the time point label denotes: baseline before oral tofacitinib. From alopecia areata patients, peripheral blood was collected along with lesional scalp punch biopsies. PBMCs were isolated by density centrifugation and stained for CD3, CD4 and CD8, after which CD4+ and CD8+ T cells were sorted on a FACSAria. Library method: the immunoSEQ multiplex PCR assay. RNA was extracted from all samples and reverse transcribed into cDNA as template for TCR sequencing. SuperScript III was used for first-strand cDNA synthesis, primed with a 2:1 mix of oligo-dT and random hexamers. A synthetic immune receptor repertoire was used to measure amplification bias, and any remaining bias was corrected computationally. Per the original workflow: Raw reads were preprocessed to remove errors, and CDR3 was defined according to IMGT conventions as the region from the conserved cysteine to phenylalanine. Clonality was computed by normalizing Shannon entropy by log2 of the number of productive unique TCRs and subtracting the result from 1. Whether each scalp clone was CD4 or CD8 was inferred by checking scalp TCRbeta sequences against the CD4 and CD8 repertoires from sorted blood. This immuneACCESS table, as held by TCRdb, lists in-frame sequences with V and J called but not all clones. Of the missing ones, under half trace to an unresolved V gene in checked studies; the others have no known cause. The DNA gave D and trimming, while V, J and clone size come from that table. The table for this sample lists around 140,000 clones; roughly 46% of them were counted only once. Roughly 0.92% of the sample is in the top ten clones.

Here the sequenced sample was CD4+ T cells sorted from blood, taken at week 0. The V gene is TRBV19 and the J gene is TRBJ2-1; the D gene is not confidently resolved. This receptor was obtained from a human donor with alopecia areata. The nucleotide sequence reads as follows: TGTGCCAGTAGTTTAATGGGCACAGAACGTCAGTTCTTC. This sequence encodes CASSLMGTERQFF.